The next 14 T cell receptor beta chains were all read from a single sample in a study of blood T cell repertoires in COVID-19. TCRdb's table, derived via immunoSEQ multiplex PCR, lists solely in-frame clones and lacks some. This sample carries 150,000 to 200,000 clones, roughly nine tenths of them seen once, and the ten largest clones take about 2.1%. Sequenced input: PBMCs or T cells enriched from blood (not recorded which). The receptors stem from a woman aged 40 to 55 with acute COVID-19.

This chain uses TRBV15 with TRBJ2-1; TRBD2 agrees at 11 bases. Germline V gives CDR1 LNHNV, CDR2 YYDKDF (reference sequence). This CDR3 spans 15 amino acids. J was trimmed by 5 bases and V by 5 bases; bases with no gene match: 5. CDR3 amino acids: CATSGGTSGHNEQFF. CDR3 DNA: TGTGCCACCAGCGGTGGGACTAGCGGCCACAATGAGCAGTTCTTC.

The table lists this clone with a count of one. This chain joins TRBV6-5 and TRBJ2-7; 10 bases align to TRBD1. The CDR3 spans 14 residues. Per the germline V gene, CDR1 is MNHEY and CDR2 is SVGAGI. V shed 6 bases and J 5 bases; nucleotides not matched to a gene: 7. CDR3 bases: TGTGCCAGCAGGGCCCGGGACAGGGGCAACGAGCAGTACTTC. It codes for CASRARDRGNEQYF.

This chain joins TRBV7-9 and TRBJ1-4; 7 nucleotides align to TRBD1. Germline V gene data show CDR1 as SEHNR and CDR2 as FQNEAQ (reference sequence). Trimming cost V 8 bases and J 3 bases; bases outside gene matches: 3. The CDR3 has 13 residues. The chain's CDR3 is CASGGQPNEKLFF. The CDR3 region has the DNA TGTGCCAGCGGGGGACAGCCTAATGAAAAACTGTTTTTT.

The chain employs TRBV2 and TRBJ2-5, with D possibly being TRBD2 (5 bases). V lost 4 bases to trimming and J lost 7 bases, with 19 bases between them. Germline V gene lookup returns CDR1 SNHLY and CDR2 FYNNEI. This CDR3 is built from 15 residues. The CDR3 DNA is TGTGCCAGCAGTGCGGGTAGCGCAGCTGTGGGGACCCAGTACTTC. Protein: CASSAGSAAVGTQYF. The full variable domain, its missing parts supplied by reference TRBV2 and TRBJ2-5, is EPEVTQTPSHQVTQMGQEVILRCVPISNHLYFYWYRQILGQKVEFLVSFYNNEISEKSEIFDDQFSVERPDGSNFTLKIRSTKLEDSAMYFCASSAGSAAVGTQYFGPGTRLLVL.

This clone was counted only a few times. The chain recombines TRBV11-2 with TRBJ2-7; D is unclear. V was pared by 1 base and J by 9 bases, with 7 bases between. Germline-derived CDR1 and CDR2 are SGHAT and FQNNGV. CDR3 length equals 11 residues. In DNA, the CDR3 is TGTGCCAGCAGCTTAGGTCCGGGGCAGTACTTC. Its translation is CASSLGPGQYF.

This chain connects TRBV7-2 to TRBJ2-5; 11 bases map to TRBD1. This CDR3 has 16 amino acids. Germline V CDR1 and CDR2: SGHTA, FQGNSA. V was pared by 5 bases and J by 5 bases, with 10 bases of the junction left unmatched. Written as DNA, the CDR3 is TGTGCCAGCAGCCCTACCGGGACAGGGGGGAGGGAGACCCAGTACTTC. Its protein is CASSPTGTGGRETQYF. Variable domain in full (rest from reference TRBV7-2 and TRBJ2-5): GAGVSQSPSNKVTEKGKDVELRCDPISGHTALYWYRQSLGQGLEFLIYFQGNSAPDKSGLPSDRFSAERTGGSVSTLTIQRTQQEDSAVYLCASSPTGTGGRETQYFGPGTRLLVL.

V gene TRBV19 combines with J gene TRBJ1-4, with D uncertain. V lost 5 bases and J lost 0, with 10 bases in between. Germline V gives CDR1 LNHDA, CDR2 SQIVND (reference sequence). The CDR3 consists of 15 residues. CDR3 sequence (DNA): TGTGCCAGTAGTGCGGATGCAACAACTAATGAAAAACTGTTTTTT. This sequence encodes CASSADATTNEKLFF.

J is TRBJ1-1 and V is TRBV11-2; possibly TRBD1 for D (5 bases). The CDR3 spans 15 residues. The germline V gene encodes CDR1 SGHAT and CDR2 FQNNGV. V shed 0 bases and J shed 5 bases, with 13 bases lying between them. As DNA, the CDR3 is TGTGCCAGCAGCTTAGAGGGTCGGGGGGATACTGAAGCTTTCTTT. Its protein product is CASSLEGRGDTEAFF.

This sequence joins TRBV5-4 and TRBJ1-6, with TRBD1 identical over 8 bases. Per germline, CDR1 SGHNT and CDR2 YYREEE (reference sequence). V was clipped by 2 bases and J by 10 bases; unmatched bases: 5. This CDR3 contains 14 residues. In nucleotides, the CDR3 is TGTGCCAGCAGCTTAGGTCAGGGGGCATCACCCCTCCACTTT. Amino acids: CASSLGQGASPLHF.

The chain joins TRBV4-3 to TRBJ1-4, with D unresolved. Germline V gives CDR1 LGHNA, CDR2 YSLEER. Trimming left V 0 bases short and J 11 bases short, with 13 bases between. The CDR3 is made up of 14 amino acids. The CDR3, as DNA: TGCGCCAGCAGCCAAGAGGCAGAGACACCCAAACTGTTTTTT. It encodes CASSQEAETPKLFF.

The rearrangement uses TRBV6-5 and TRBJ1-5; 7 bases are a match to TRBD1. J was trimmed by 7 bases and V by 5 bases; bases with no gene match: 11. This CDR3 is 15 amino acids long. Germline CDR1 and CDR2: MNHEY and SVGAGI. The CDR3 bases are TGTGCCAGCAGTCGAAAACAGGGGTTCGGGCAGCCCCAGCATTTT. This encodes CASSRKQGFGQPQHF.

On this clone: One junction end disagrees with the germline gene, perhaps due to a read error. The CDR3 here is CSAREGLVVF. CDR3 sequence (DNA): TGCAGTGCTAGAGAGGGGCTGGTCGTATTC. The genes are TRBV20-1 and TRBJ2-7, with D perhaps matching TRBD1 (5 bases). Per germline, CDR1 DFQATT and CDR2 SNEGSKA (reference sequence). CDR3 length equals 10 residues.

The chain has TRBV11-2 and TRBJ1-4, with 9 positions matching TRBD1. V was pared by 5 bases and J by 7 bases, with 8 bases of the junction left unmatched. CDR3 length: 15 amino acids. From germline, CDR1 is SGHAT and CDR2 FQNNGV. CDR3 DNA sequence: TGTGCCAGCAGCCCGACAGGGGGAGGGATTGAAAAACTGTTTTTT. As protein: CASSPTGGGIEKLFF.

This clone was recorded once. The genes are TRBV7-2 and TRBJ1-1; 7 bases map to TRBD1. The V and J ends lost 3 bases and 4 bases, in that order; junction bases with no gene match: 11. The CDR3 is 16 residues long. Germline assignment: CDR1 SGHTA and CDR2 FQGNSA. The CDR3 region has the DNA TGTGCCAGCAGCTTCGGGCCGACAGGGCTCGGCACTGAAGCTTTCTTT. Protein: CASSFGPTGLGTEAFF.